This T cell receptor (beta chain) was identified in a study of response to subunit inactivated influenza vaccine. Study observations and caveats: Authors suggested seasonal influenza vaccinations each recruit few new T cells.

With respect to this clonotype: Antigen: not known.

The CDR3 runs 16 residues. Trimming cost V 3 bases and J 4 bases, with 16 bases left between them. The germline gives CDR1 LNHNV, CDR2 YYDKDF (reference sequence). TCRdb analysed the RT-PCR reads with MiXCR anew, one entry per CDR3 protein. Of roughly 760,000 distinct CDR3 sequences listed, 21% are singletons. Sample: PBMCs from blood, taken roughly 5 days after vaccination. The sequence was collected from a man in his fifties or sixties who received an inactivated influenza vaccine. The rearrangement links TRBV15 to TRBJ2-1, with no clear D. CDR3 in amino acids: CATSRLEGGIYNEQFF. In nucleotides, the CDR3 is TGTGCCACCAGCAGGCTGGAAGGTGGGATATACAATGAGCAGTTCTTC.